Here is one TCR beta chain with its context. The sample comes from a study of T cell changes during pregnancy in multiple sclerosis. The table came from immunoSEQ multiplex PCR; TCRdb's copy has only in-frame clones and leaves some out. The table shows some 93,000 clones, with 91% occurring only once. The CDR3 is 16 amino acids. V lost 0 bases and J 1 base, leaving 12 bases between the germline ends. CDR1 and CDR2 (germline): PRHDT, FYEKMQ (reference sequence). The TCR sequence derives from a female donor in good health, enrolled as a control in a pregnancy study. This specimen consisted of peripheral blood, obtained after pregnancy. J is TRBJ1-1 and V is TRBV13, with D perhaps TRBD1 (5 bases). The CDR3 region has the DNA TGTGCCAGCAGCTTAGGCCTAAAGGGGAAGAACACTGAAGCTTTCTTT. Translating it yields CASSLGLKGKNTEAFF.